These T cell receptor beta chains were read from a single sample in a study of pediatric ulcerative colitis. Assay: immunoSEQ multiplex PCR; the TCRdb copy retains only in-frame clones and omits some. The sample has about 36,000 clones; roughly 80% are singletons. Sequencing input: blood. Receptor source: a girl aged 10 to 17 with moderate ulcerative colitis. Each CDR3 is given with its conserved first and last residue. Fields, in order: V gene, clone size, D gene, CDR3 length, J gene, CDR3 protein, CDR3 DNA. D genes are given only for firm matches. A row's size may be missing; if present it is once, few, many or a size class.

v_gene: TRBV7-9; abundance: .; d_gene: TRBD2; len: 14; j_gene: TRBJ2-7; CDR3aa: CASAPGTSPYEQYF; CDR3nt: TGTGCCAGCGCCCCCGGGACTAGTCCCTACGAGCAGTACTTC
v_gene: TRBV10-3; abundance: .; d_gene: .; len: 11; j_gene: TRBJ2-7; CDR3aa: CAISVKNEQYF; CDR3nt: TGTGCCATCTCCGTGAAGAACGAGCAGTACTTC
v_gene: TRBV10-3; abundance: .; d_gene: .; len: 12; j_gene: TRBJ2-1; CDR3aa: CAILDTYNEQFF; CDR3nt: TGTGCCATCCTGGATACCTACAATGAGCAGTTCTTC
v_gene: TRBV7-9; abundance: many; d_gene: .; len: 13; j_gene: TRBJ2-7; CDR3aa: CASSFDSGHEQYF; CDR3nt: TGTGCCAGCAGCTTTGACAGCGGCCACGAGCAGTACTTC
v_gene: TRBV6-5; abundance: medium-sized; d_gene: .; len: 14; j_gene: TRBJ1-3; CDR3aa: CASSSLGAGNTIYF; CDR3nt: TGTGCCAGCAGTTCCCTGGGGGCTGGAAACACCATATATTTT
v_gene: TRBV2; abundance: .; d_gene: .; len: 15; j_gene: TRBJ1-2; CDR3aa: CASGEGGRVFYGYTF; CDR3nt: TGTGCCAGCGGGGAGGGCGGCAGAGTATTCTATGGCTACACCTTC
v_gene: TRBV4-1; abundance: .; d_gene: .; len: 14; j_gene: TRBJ2-2; CDR3aa: CASSQTRTAGELFF; CDR3nt: TGCGCCAGCAGCCAAACTAGGACAGCCGGGGAGCTGTTTTTT
v_gene: TRBV5-1; abundance: .; d_gene: TRBD1; len: 15; j_gene: TRBJ1-1; CDR3aa: CASSLSPEDRVKAFF; CDR3nt: TGCGCCAGCAGCTTGTCCCCGGAAGACAGGGTTAAAGCTTTCTTT
v_gene: TRBV5-1; abundance: once; d_gene: .; len: 16; j_gene: TRBJ2-1; CDR3aa: CASSSLGDPSYNEQFF; CDR3nt: TGCGCCAGCAGCTCCCTGGGGGACCCCTCCTACAATGAGCAGTTCTTC
v_gene: TRBV29-1; abundance: .; d_gene: TRBD1; len: 14; j_gene: TRBJ1-4; CDR3aa: CSAMRTGGNEKLFF; CDR3nt: TGCAGCGCAATGCGGACAGGGGGTAATGAAAAACTGTTTTTT
v_gene: TRBV9; abundance: once; d_gene: TRBD2; len: 17; j_gene: TRBJ2-5; CDR3aa: CASSGTSGRPRGETQYF; CDR3nt: TGTGCCAGCAGCGGCACTAGCGGGAGGCCTAGAGGAGAGACCCAGTACTTC
v_gene: TRBV20-1; abundance: .; d_gene: .; len: 10; j_gene: TRBJ1-1; CDR3aa: CSAQGGVAFF; CDR3nt: TGCAGTGCTCAAGGGGGGGTGGCTTTCTTT
v_gene: TRBV13; abundance: .; d_gene: .; len: 16; j_gene: TRBJ2-7; CDR3aa: CASSLEGGSETYEQYF; CDR3nt: TGTGCCAGCAGCTTAGAAGGGGGGTCGGAAACCTACGAGCAGTACTTC
v_gene: TRBV19; abundance: .; d_gene: .; len: 13; j_gene: TRBJ2-7; CDR3aa: CASSRHSSYEQYF; CDR3nt: TGTGCCAGTAGCCGGCATAGCTCCTACGAGCAGTACTTC
v_gene: TRBV7-6; abundance: .; d_gene: TRBD1; len: 17; j_gene: TRBJ2-3; CDR3aa: CASSLLTGTASTDTQYF; CDR3nt: TGTGCCAGCAGCTTACTTACCGGGACAGCTAGCACAGATACGCAGTATTTT
v_gene: TRBV4-1; abundance: .; d_gene: .; len: 17; j_gene: TRBJ1-6; CDR3aa: CASSRPALGAGNSPLHF; CDR3nt: TGCGCCAGCAGCCGGCCAGCCCTTGGAGCCGGAAATTCACCCCTCCACTTT
v_gene: TRBV7-2; abundance: .; d_gene: .; len: 13; j_gene: TRBJ2-1; CDR3aa: CASSLGLGDEQFF; CDR3nt: TGTGCCAGCAGCTTAGGTCTCGGGGATGAGCAGTTCTTC
v_gene: TRBV5-1; abundance: .; d_gene: .; len: 14; j_gene: TRBJ1-2; CDR3aa: CASSLDGLQRGYTF; CDR3nt: TGCGCCAGCAGCTTGGACGGGCTTCAGAGGGGCTACACCTTC
v_gene: TRBV27; abundance: .; d_gene: TRBD2; len: 15; j_gene: TRBJ2-5; CDR3aa: CASSSPGTSAETQYF; CDR3nt: TGTGCCAGCAGTTCCCCCGGGACTAGTGCTGAGACCCAGTACTTC
v_gene: TRBV6-5; abundance: .; d_gene: .; len: 13; j_gene: TRBJ2-7; CDR3aa: CASTRAGAYEQYF; CDR3nt: TGTGCCAGCACCAGGGCAGGGGCCTACGAGCAGTACTTC
v_gene: TRBV7-9; abundance: .; d_gene: .; len: 19; j_gene: TRBJ1-1; CDR3aa: CASSIRGPRINHMNTEAFF; CDR3nt: TGTGCCAGCAGCATCCGGGGGCCCCGTATCAATCACATGAACACTGAAGCTTTCTTT
v_gene: TRBV9; abundance: .; d_gene: TRBD1; len: 20; j_gene: TRBJ2-6; CDR3aa: CASSVGGPGQAVPGANVLTF; CDR3nt: TGTGCCAGCAGCGTAGGGGGCCCGGGACAGGCGGTTCCTGGGGCCAACGTCCTGACTTTC
v_gene: TRBV5-6; abundance: few; d_gene: .; len: 14; j_gene: TRBJ1-5; CDR3aa: CASSLGQANQPQHF; CDR3nt: TGTGCCAGCAGCTTGGGGCAGGCCAATCAGCCCCAGCATTTT
v_gene: TRBV5-4; abundance: .; d_gene: .; len: 15; j_gene: TRBJ2-5; CDR3aa: CASSPVGTGQETQYF; CDR3nt: TGTGCCAGCAGCCCGGTGGGGACTGGACAAGAGACCCAGTACTTC
v_gene: TRBV7-6; abundance: .; d_gene: .; len: 13; j_gene: TRBJ2-7; CDR3aa: CASSLASGREQYF; CDR3nt: TGTGCCAGCAGCTTAGCCTCTGGGAGGGAGCAGTACTTC
v_gene: TRBV4-1; abundance: .; d_gene: TRBD1; len: 14; j_gene: TRBJ2-7; CDR3aa: CASSPQDRDYEQYF; CDR3nt: TGCGCCAGCAGCCCTCAGGACAGGGACTACGAGCAGTACTTC
v_gene: TRBV6-5; abundance: few; d_gene: TRBD1; len: 13; j_gene: TRBJ1-1; CDR3aa: CASSYRGGSEAFF; CDR3nt: TGTGCCAGCAGTTATCGAGGGGGCTCTGAAGCTTTCTTT
v_gene: TRBV7-9; abundance: .; d_gene: TRBD1; len: 15; j_gene: TRBJ1-3; CDR3aa: CASSTYRGQGYTIYF; CDR3nt: TGTGCCAGCAGCACCTACAGGGGGCAAGGATACACCATATATTTT
v_gene: TRBV19; abundance: .; d_gene: .; len: 13; j_gene: TRBJ1-5; CDR3aa: CASSISSNQPQHF; CDR3nt: TGTGCCAGTAGTATATCGAGCAATCAGCCCCAGCATTTT
v_gene: TRBV28; abundance: .; d_gene: .; len: 16; j_gene: TRBJ1-4; CDR3aa: CASKVPRGEANEKLFF; CDR3nt: TGTGCCAGCAAAGTCCCGAGGGGGGAAGCTAATGAAAAACTGTTTTTT
v_gene: TRBV11-2; abundance: .; d_gene: .; len: 15; j_gene: TRBJ2-4; CDR3aa: CASSLAGLEGNIQYF; CDR3nt: TGTGCCAGCAGCTTAGCGGGTCTCGAAGGGAACATTCAGTACTTC
v_gene: TRBV7-3; abundance: .; d_gene: .; len: 17; j_gene: TRBJ2-2; CDR3aa: CASSSFPLVVGVGELFF; CDR3nt: TGTGCCAGCAGCTCCTTCCCCCTGGTGGTGGGGGTCGGGGAGCTGTTTTTT
v_gene: TRBV30; abundance: .; d_gene: .; len: 13; j_gene: TRBJ1-4; CDR3aa: CAWRPATNEKLFF; CDR3nt: TGTGCCTGGAGGCCGGCAACTAATGAAAAACTGTTTTTT
v_gene: TRBV28; abundance: .; d_gene: .; len: 16; j_gene: TRBJ2-3; CDR3aa: CASSFRGGGHTDTQYF; CDR3nt: TGTGCCAGCAGTTTCCGAGGCGGAGGCCACACAGATACGCAGTATTTT
v_gene: TRBV28; abundance: .; d_gene: .; len: 13; j_gene: TRBJ1-2; CDR3aa: CASSFFGARGYTF; CDR3nt: TGTGCCAGCAGTTTCTTTGGGGCGCGCGGCTACACCTTC
v_gene: TRBV7-9; abundance: .; d_gene: TRBD1; len: 13; j_gene: TRBJ1-2; CDR3aa: CASSTGTGNGYTF; CDR3nt: TGTGCCAGCAGCACCGGGACAGGGAACGGCTACACCTTC
v_gene: TRBV7-9; abundance: once; d_gene: TRBD1; len: 15; j_gene: TRBJ2-1; CDR3aa: CASSLYGDRYNEQFF; CDR3nt: TGTGCCAGCAGCTTATACGGGGACAGGTACAATGAGCAGTTCTTC
v_gene: TRBV5-5; abundance: .; d_gene: .; len: 13; j_gene: TRBJ2-2; CDR3aa: CASSYLPTGELFF; CDR3nt: TGTGCCAGCAGCTACCTACCCACCGGGGAGCTGTTTTTT
v_gene: TRBV28; abundance: .; d_gene: .; len: 10; j_gene: TRBJ2-1; CDR3aa: CASSRAEQFF; CDR3nt: TGTGCCAGCAGTCGGGCTGAGCAGTTCTTC
v_gene: TRBV6-1; abundance: .; d_gene: .; len: 16; j_gene: TRBJ1-5; CDR3aa: CASSVLGPGGNQPQHF; CDR3nt: TGTGCCAGCAGTGTATTGGGCCCGGGGGGCAATCAGCCCCAGCATTTT
v_gene: TRBV5-6; abundance: .; d_gene: TRBD2; len: 16; j_gene: TRBJ2-3; CDR3aa: CASSRTAGLVSDTQYF; CDR3nt: TGTGCCAGCAGCCGCACGGCTGGACTAGTGTCAGATACGCAGTATTTT
v_gene: TRBV5-1; abundance: .; d_gene: .; len: 15; j_gene: TRBJ1-3; CDR3aa: CASSSFRDSGNTIYF; CDR3nt: TGCGCCAGCAGTAGCTTCCGGGATTCTGGAAACACCATATATTTT
v_gene: TRBV29-1; abundance: .; d_gene: .; len: 12; j_gene: TRBJ1-2; CDR3aa: CSVWTASGGYTF; CDR3nt: TGCAGCGTTTGGACAGCCTCTGGTGGCTACACCTTC
v_gene: TRBV7-2; abundance: .; d_gene: TRBD1; len: 16; j_gene: TRBJ1-6; CDR3aa: CASSSIRGLPNSPLHF; CDR3nt: TGTGCCAGCAGCTCCATCAGGGGGTTACCGAATTCACCCCTCCACTTT
v_gene: TRBV7-2; abundance: once; d_gene: .; len: 15; j_gene: TRBJ2-2; CDR3aa: CASSLGLANTGELFF; CDR3nt: TGTGCCAGCAGCTTAGGTCTAGCGAACACCGGGGAGCTGTTTTTT
v_gene: TRBV5-5; abundance: .; d_gene: TRBD1; len: 18; j_gene: TRBJ2-7; CDR3aa: CASSPRGQGGTEAYEQYF; CDR3nt: TGTGCCAGCAGCCCACGAGGACAGGGGGGAACGGAGGCCTACGAGCAGTACTTC
v_gene: TRBV19; abundance: .; d_gene: TRBD2; len: 16; j_gene: TRBJ2-3; CDR3aa: CASSHRLAGVADTQYF; CDR3nt: TGTGCCAGTAGTCACCGACTAGCGGGAGTTGCAGATACGCAGTATTTT
v_gene: TRBV30; abundance: few; d_gene: TRBD1; len: 13; j_gene: TRBJ1-2; CDR3aa: CAWSAGQYYGYTF; CDR3nt: TGTGCCTGGAGTGCGGGACAGTACTATGGCTACACCTTC
v_gene: TRBV7-8; abundance: .; d_gene: .; len: 13; j_gene: TRBJ1-2; CDR3aa: CASSLSVNYGYTF; CDR3nt: TGTGCCAGCAGCTTGTCCGTTAACTATGGCTACACCTTC
v_gene: TRBV4-2; abundance: .; d_gene: TRBD2; len: 17; j_gene: TRBJ2-3; CDR3aa: CASSQDPTGGGADTQYF; CDR3nt: TGTGCCAGCAGCCAAGACCCCACGGGAGGTGGGGCAGATACGCAGTATTTT
v_gene: TRBV5-4; abundance: .; d_gene: TRBD1; len: 17; j_gene: TRBJ2-2; CDR3aa: CASSSPTQGILAGELFF; CDR3nt: TGTGCCAGCAGCTCCCCCACACAGGGGATTTTGGCCGGGGAGCTGTTTTTT
v_gene: TRBV11-2; abundance: .; d_gene: TRBD2; len: 15; j_gene: TRBJ2-3; CDR3aa: CASSLIAGGTDTQYF; CDR3nt: TGTGCCAGCAGCTTGATAGCGGGGGGAACAGATACGCAGTATTTT
v_gene: TRBV5-4; abundance: .; d_gene: .; len: 14; j_gene: TRBJ2-7; CDR3aa: CASSYYPLRYEQYF; CDR3nt: TGTGCCAGCAGCTATTACCCGTTACGGTACGAGCAGTACTTC
v_gene: TRBV29-1; abundance: .; d_gene: .; len: 13; j_gene: TRBJ1-2; CDR3aa: CSVEDREDYGYTF; CDR3nt: TGCAGCGTTGAAGATCGGGAAGACTATGGCTACACCTTC